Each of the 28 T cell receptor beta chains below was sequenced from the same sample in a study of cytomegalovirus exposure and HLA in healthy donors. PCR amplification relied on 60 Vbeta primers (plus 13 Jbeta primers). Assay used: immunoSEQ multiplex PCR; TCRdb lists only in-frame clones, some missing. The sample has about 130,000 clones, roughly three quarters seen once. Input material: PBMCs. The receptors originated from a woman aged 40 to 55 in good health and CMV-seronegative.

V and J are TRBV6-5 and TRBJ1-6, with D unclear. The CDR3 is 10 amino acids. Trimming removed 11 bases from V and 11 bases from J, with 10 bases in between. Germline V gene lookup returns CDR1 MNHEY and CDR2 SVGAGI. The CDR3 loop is CAPFIAPLHF. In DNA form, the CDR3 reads TGTGCCCCGTTTATTGCACCCCTCCACTTT.

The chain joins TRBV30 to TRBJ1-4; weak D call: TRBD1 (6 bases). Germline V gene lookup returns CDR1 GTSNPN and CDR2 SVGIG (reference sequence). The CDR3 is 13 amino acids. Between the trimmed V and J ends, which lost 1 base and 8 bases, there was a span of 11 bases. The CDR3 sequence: CAWSARGPEKLFF. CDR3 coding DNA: TGTGCCTGGAGTGCCAGGGGACCCGAAAAACTGTTTTTT.

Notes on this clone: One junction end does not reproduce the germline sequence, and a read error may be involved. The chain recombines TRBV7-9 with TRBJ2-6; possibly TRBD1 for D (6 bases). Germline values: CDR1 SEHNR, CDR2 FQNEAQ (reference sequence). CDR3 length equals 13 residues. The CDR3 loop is CASSFAGANGLTF. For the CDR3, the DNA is TGTGCCAGCAGCTTCGCAGGGGCCAACGGCCTGACTTTC.

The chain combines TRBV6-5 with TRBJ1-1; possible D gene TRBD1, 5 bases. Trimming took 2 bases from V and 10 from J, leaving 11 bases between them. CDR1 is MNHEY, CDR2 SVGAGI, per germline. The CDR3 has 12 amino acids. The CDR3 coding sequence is TGTGCCAGCAGTTACCCCCAGGGAAGAGCTTTCTTT. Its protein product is CASSYPQGRAFF.

The CDR3 reads CASSPSGQGDGYTF. CDR3 DNA: TGTGCCAGCAGCCCCTCCGGACAGGGGGATGGCTACACCTTC. V usage is TRBV9 and J usage is TRBJ1-2; 10 bases are shared with TRBD1. The germline V gene encodes CDR1 SGDLS and CDR2 YYNGEE. J gave up 6 bases and V 4 bases, and 6 bases lay outside the gene matches. This CDR3 is 14 amino acids long.

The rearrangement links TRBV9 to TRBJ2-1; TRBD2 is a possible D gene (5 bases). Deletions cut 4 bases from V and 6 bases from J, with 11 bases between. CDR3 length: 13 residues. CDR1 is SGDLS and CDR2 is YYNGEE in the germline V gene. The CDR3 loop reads CASSKRLPNEQFF. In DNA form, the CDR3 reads TGTGCCAGCAGCAAGCGGTTGCCCAATGAGCAGTTCTTC.

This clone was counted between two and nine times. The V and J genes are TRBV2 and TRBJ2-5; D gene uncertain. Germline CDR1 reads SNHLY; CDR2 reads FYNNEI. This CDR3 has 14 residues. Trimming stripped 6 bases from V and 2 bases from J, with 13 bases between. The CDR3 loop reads CASSLENFQETQYF. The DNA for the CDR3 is TGTGCCAGCAGCCTCGAGAACTTTCAAGAGACCCAGTACTTC.

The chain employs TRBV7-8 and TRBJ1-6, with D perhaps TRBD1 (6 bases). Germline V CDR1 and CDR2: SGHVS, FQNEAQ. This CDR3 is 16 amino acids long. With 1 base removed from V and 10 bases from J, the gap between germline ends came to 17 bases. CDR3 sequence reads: CASSLVGAAPGSPLHF. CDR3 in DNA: TGTGCCAGCAGCTTAGTGGGGGCGGCCCCTGGATCACCCCTCCACTTT. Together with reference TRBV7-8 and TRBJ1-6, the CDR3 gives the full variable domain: GAGVSQSPRYKVAKRGQDVALRCDPISGHVSLFWYQQALGQGPEFLTYFQNEAQLDKSGLPSDRFFAERPEGSVSTLKIQRTQQEDSAVYLCASSLVGAAPGSPLHFGNGTRLTVT.

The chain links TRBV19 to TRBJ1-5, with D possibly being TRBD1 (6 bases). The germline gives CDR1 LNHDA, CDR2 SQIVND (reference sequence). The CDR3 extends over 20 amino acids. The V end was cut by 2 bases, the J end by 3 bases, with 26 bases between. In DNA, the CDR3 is TGTGCCAGTAGTATACGATCATTATACAGGGTCCCCGCTATCAATCAGCCCCAGCATTTT. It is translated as CASSIRSLYRVPAINQPQHF.

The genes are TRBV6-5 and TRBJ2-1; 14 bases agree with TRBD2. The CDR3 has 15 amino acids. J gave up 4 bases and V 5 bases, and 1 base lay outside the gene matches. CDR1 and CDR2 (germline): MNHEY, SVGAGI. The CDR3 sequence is CASSRLAGGYNEQFF. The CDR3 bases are TGTGCCAGCAGTCGACTAGCGGGGGGGTACAATGAGCAGTTCTTC.

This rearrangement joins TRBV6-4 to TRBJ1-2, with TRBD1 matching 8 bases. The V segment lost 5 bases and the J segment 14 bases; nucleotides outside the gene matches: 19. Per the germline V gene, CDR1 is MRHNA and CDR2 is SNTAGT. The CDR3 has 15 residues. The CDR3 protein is CASSNTGQASDRVTF. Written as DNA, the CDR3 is TGTGCCAGCAGTAACACGGGACAGGCCTCCGATCGGGTGACCTTC.

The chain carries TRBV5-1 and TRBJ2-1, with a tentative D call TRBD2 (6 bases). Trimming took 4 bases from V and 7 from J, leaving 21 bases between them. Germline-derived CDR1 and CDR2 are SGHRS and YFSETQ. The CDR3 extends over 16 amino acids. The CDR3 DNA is TGCGCCAGCAGCAGACCGGGGCGGGACCGCCGGAATGAGCAGTTCTTC. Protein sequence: CASSRPGRDRRNEQFF.

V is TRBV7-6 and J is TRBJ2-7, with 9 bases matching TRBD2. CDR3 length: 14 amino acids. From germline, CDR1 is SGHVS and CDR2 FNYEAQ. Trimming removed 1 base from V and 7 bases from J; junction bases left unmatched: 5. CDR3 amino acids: CASSLGGGAGEQYF. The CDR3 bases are TGTGCCAGCAGCTTAGGCGGGGGGGCTGGTGAGCAGTACTTC.

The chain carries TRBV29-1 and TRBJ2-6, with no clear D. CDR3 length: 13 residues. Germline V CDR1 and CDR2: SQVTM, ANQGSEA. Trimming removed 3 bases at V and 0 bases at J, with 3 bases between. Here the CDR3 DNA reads TGCAGCGTTGACGGCTCTGGGGCCAACGTCCTGACTTTC. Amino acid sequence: CSVDGSGANVLTF. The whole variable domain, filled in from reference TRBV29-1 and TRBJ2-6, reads SAVISQKPSRDICQRGTSLTIQCQVDSQVTMMFWYRQQPGQSLTLIATANQGSEATYESGFVIDKFPISRPNLTFSTLTVSNMSPEDSSIYLCSVDGSGANVLTFGAGSRLTVL.

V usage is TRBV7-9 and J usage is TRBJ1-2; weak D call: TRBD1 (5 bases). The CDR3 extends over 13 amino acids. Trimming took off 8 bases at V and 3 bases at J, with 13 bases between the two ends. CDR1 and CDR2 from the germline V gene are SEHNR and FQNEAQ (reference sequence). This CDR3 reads CASHGGAHYGYTF. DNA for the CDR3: TGTGCCAGCCATGGAGGGGCGCACTATGGCTACACCTTC.

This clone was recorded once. The CDR3 DNA follows: TGTGCCAGCAGAAGAGACAGGGGACCCAATGAAAAACTGTTTTTT. It codes for CASRRDRGPNEKLFF. The V and J genes are TRBV2 and TRBJ1-4, with 8 nucleotides matching TRBD1. The V gene's germline CDR1 is SNHLY and CDR2 FYNNEI. With V trimmed by 6 bases and J by 5 bases, 8 bases remained unmatched. CDR3 length: 15 residues.

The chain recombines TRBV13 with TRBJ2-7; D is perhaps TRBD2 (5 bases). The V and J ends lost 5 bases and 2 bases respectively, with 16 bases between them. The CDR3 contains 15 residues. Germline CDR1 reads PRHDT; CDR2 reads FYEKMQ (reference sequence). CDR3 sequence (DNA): TGTGCCAGCAGCCGACGGGAAGACCGAACCTACGAGCAGTACTTC. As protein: CASSRREDRTYEQYF.

The CDR3 DNA reads TGTGCCAGCAGTTACTCGATTATAGGGGCGTCATACGAGCAGTACTTC. It codes for CASSYSIIGASYEQYF. The chain carries TRBV6-5 and TRBJ2-7; TRBD1 is a possible D gene (5 bases). This CDR3 spans 16 amino acids. Germline-derived CDR1 and CDR2 are MNHEY and SVGAGI. The ends were cut back, 0 bases at V and 4 bases at J, with 16 bases in the middle.

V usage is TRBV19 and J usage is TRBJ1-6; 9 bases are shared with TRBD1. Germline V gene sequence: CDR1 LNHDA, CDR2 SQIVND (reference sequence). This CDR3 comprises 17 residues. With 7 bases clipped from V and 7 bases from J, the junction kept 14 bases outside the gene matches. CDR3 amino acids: CASKTPGTGFGNSPLHF. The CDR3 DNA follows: TGTGCCAGTAAGACACCCGGGACAGGGTTCGGCAATTCACCCCTCCACTTT.

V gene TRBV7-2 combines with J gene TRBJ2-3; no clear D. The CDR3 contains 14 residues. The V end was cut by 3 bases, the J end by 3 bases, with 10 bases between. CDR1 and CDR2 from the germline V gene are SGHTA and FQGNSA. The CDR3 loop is CASSFQSGTDTQYF. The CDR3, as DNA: TGTGCCAGCAGCTTCCAGTCCGGGACAGATACGCAGTATTTT.

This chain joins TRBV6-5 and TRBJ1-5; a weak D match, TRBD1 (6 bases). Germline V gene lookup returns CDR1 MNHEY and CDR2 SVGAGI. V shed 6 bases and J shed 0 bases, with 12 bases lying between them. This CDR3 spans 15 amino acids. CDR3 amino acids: CASRLEQGSNQPQHF. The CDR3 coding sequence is TGTGCCAGCAGGTTAGAACAGGGTAGCAATCAGCCCCAGCATTTT.

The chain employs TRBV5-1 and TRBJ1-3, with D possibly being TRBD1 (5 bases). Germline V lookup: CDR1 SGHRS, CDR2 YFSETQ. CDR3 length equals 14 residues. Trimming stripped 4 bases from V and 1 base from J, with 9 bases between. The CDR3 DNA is TGCGCCAGCAGCCCCGGGGGTTCTGGAAACACCATATATTTT. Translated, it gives CASSPGGSGNTIYF.

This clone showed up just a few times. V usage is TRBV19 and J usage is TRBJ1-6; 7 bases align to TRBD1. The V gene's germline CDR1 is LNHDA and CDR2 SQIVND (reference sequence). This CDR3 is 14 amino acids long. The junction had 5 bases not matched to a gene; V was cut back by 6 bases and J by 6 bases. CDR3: CASRDRASNSPLHF. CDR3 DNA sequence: TGTGCCAGTAGAGACAGGGCGAGTAATTCACCCCTCCACTTT.

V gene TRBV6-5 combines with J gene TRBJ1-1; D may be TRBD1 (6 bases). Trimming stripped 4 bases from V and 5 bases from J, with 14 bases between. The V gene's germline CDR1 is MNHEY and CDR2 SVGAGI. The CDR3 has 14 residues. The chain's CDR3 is CASSFNFQGTEAFF. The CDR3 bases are TGTGCCAGCAGTTTCAACTTCCAGGGGACTGAAGCTTTCTTT.

CDR3 nucleotides: TGTGCCAGCAGCTTAAGAGCGGGCACTGAAGCTTTCTTT. As protein: CASSLRAGTEAFF. The chain carries TRBV13 and TRBJ1-1; D call uncertain. The CDR3 spans 13 residues. Trimming left V 2 bases short and J 4 bases short, with 8 bases between. CDR1 and CDR2 (germline): PRHDT, FYEKMQ (reference sequence).

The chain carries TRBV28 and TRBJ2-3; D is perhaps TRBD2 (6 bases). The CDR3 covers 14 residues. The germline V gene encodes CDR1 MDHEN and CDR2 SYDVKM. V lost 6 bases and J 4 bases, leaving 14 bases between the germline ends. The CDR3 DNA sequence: TGTGCCAGCAGGGGACTCCCCTTGGCAGATACGCAGTATTTT. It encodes CASRGLPLADTQYF.

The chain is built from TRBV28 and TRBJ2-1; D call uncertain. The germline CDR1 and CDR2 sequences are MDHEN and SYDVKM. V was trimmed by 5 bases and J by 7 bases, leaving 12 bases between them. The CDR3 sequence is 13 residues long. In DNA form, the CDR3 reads TGTGCCAGCAGTATCGGGTCTCAAAATGAGCAGTTCTTC. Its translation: CASSIGSQNEQFF.

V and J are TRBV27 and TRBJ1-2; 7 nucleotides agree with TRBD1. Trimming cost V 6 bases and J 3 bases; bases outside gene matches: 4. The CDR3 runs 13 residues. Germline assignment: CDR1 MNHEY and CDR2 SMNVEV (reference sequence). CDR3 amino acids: CASRFQGDYGYTF. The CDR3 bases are TGTGCCAGCAGATTCCAGGGGGACTATGGCTACACCTTC.